Listed below are T cell receptor beta chains from one sample, sequenced in a study of shared clonotypes between healthy human individuals. Generated by immunoSEQ multiplex PCR, the TCRdb table keeps only in-frame clones and is missing some. This sample yields roughly 720,000 clones, of which less than 95% are seen a single time; about a third belongs to the top ten. The sample taken for sequencing was memory CD8+ T cells from PBMCs. These receptors were taken from a young man in good health. Some clones in this sample may be carry-over from other donors' samples. CDR3s include the opening cysteine and the closing phenylalanine or tryptophan. D genes are given only for firm matches. Clone size is shown for a subset of rows, as once, few, many or a class of expanded clone.

V gene	J gene	clone size	D gene	CDR3 protein	CDR3 DNA
TRBV7-9	TRBJ1-5	-	-	CASSLEVQPQHF	TGTGCCAGCAGCTTAGAGGTTCAGCCCCAGCATTTT
TRBV5-1	TRBJ2-7	-	-	CASAYRSSYEQYF	TGCGCCAGCGCATACAGGAGCTCCTACGAGCAGTACTTC
TRBV7-2	TRBJ2-5	-	-	CASSTTVSGTQYF	TGTGCCAGCAGCACAACAGTGTCGGGGACCCAGTACTTC
TRBV28	TRBJ2-7	-	TRBD2	CASSLLAGPREQYF	TGTGCCAGCAGTTTACTAGCGGGGCCACGGGAGCAGTACTTC
TRBV4-1	TRBJ2-7	once	-	CASSPGTIGVSYEQYF	TGCGCCAGCAGCCCCGGGACCATCGGGGTCTCCTACGAGCAGTACTTC
TRBV19	TRBJ2-7	-	TRBD1	CASSWDRGTPYEQYF	TGTGCCAGTAGTTGGGACAGGGGGACCCCCTACGAGCAGTACTTC
TRBV2	TRBJ2-5	-	-	CASSEIRGETQYF	TGTGCCAGCAGTGAAATCCGGGGAGAGACCCAGTACTTC
TRBV9	TRBJ2-1	-	TRBD2	CASSASSGSSYNEQFF	TGTGCCAGCAGCGCGTCTAGCGGGAGCTCCTACAATGAGCAGTTCTTC
TRBV27	TRBJ2-1	-	-	CASSHTRVSGNNEQFF	TGTGCCAGCAGTCACACCAGGGTATCGGGCAACAATGAGCAGTTCTTC
TRBV28	TRBJ1-1	-	-	CASSPPAGLNTEAFF	TGTGCCAGCAGTCCCCCGGCGGGTCTCAACACTGAAGCTTTCTTT
TRBV4-1	TRBJ2-3	-	TRBD2	CASSHAGSGRATDTQYF	TGCGCCAGCAGCCACGCGGGTAGCGGGAGGGCGACAGATACGCAGTATTTT
TRBV7-9	TRBJ1-1	-	-	CASSLVASMNTEAFF	TGTGCCAGCAGCTTAGTAGCAAGTATGAACACTGAAGCTTTCTTT
TRBV6-1	TRBJ2-7	-	-	CAIPGRDSSYEQYF	TGTGCCATTCCCGGGAGGGACAGCTCCTACGAGCAGTACTTC
TRBV6-1	TRBJ2-7	-	-	CASSAWDGSYEQYF	TGTGCCAGCAGTGCTTGGGACGGCTCCTACGAGCAGTACTTC
TRBV7-2	TRBJ1-2	-	TRBD1	CASSSRDSPYGYTF	TGTGCCAGCAGCTCCCGGGACAGCCCCTATGGCTACACCTTC
TRBV4-1	TRBJ2-7	-	TRBD2	CASSQDGGTSGTYEQYF	TGCGCCAGCAGCCAAGATGGGGGGACTAGCGGGACCTACGAGCAGTACTTC
TRBV7-2	TRBJ2-7	-	TRBD2	CASSSLTSGSVSSYEQYF	TGTGCCAGCAGCTCACTGACTAGCGGGAGCGTTAGCTCCTACGAGCAGTACTTC
TRBV19	TRBJ2-4	once	-	CASSTWELAKNIQYF	TGTGCCAGTAGTACTTGGGAACTAGCCAAAAACATTCAGTACTTC
TRBV28	TRBJ2-7	-	-	CASSFGDAQYF	TGTGCCAGCAGTTTCGGGGACGCGCAGTACTTC
TRBV28	TRBJ2-3	-	-	CASSLQDSPTDTQYF	TGTGCCAGCAGTCTTCAAGACAGCCCCACAGATACGCAGTATTTT
TRBV2	TRBJ2-7	-	-	CASSARTLQYF	TGTGCCAGCAGTGCACGGACGCTCCAGTACTTC
TRBV2	TRBJ2-3	-	-	CASRQDPSTDTQYF	TGTGCCAGCAGGCAAGATCCAAGCACAGATACGCAGTATTTT
TRBV4-1	TRBJ2-5	-	-	CASSQVSRAYQETQYF	TGCGCCAGCAGCCAAGTAAGCAGGGCGTACCAAGAGACCCAGTACTTC
TRBV19	TRBJ1-1	once	-	CASSIWGPDYEAFF	TGTGCCAGTAGTATATGGGGGCCGGACTATGAAGCTTTCTTT
TRBV7-8	TRBJ2-1	-	TRBD2	CASSLGSSGRAGEQFF	TGTGCCAGCAGCTTAGGTTCTAGCGGGAGGGCCGGTGAGCAGTTCTTC
TRBV7-8	TRBJ2-5	-	TRBD2	CASSLALRSAGGPQETQYF	TGTGCCAGCAGCTTAGCTTTGAGGTCCGCGGGAGGGCCACAAGAGACCCAGTACTTC
TRBV5-1	TRBJ1-4	-	-	CASSPDVPATNEKLFF	TGCGCCAGCAGCCCGGACGTCCCAGCAACTAATGAAAAACTGTTTTTT
TRBV29-1	TRBJ2-2	-	TRBD2	CSVAGLAGSNTGELFF	TGCAGCGTCGCGGGACTAGCGGGATCGAACACCGGGGAGCTGTTTTTT
TRBV19	TRBJ1-5	-	-	CASSLGLGQPQHF	TGTGCCAGTAGTTTGGGGTTGGGTCAGCCCCAGCATTTT
TRBV7-9	TRBJ2-7	once	TRBD2	CASSLSPAGALLFEQYF	TGTGCCAGCAGCCTATCCCCCGCGGGAGCCCTGCTATTCGAGCAGTACTTC
TRBV7-9	TRBJ1-4	-	-	CASSLEDGGWEGEKLFF	TGTGCCAGCAGCTTAGAAGATGGCGGCTGGGAAGGGGAAAAACTGTTTTTT
TRBV4-3	TRBJ1-3	many	-	CASSQDGGSSGNTIYF	TGCGCCAGCAGCCAAGATGGAGGGAGCTCTGGAAACACCATATATTTT
TRBV6-1	TRBJ1-3	-	-	CASKETSFVGNTIYF	TGTGCCAGCAAAGAGACATCGTTCGTTGGAAACACCATATATTTT
TRBV4-2	TRBJ2-1	-	TRBD2	CASSNPSSGSSSYNEQFF	TGTGCCAGCAGTAATCCCTCTAGCGGATCGAGCTCCTACAATGAGCAGTTCTTC
TRBV9	TRBJ2-3	-	-	CASSGRQARSPDTQYF	TGTGCCAGCAGCGGCCGACAGGCTCGGTCGCCAGATACGCAGTATTTT
TRBV28	TRBJ1-3	-	-	CASSGPYSGNTIYF	TGTGCCAGCTCGGGGCCCTACTCTGGAAACACCATATATTTT
TRBV6-1	TRBJ1-5	-	TRBD1	CASSEDRDRIIYSNQPQHF	TGTGCCAGCAGTGAAGATCGGGACAGGATCATCTATAGCAATCAGCCCCAGCATTTT
TRBV6-5	TRBJ1-1	once	-	CASSYSSGFGEAFF	TGTGCCAGCAGTTACTCGTCCGGTTTCGGTGAAGCTTTCTTT
TRBV7-9	TRBJ1-4	-	-	CASSPKEAFATNEKLFF	TGTGCCAGCAGCCCGAAGGAGGCTTTTGCAACTAATGAAAAACTGTTTTTT
TRBV19	TRBJ2-7	-	TRBD2	CASSSRTSGRESEQYF	TGTGCCAGTAGTTCGCGGACTAGCGGGAGGGAAAGCGAGCAGTACTTC
TRBV14	TRBJ2-7	-	-	CASSQEWNRDEQYF	TGTGCCAGCAGCCAAGAATGGAACAGGGACGAGCAGTACTTC